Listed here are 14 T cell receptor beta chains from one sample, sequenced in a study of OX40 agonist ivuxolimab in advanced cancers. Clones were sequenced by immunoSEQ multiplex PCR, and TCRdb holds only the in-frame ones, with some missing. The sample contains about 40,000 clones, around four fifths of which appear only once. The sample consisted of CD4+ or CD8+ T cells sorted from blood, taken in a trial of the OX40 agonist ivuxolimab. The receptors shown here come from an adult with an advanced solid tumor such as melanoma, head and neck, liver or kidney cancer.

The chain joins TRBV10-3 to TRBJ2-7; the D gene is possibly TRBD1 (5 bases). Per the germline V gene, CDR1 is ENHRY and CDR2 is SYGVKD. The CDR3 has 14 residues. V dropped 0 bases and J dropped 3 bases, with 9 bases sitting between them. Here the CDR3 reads CAISESGASYEQYF. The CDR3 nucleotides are TGTGCCATCAGTGAGTCAGGGGCAAGCTACGAGCAGTACTTC.

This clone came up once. In nucleotides, the CDR3 is TGTGCCAGCAGTTCCCAGGGGGGTAATGAAAAACTGTTTTTT. It encodes CASSSQGGNEKLFF. The chain employs TRBV28 and TRBJ1-4; TRBD1 matches 7 bases. Trimming removed 4 bases from V and 4 bases from J; junction bases left unmatched: 3. CDR1 is MDHEN, CDR2 SYDVKM, per germline. The CDR3 contains 14 residues.

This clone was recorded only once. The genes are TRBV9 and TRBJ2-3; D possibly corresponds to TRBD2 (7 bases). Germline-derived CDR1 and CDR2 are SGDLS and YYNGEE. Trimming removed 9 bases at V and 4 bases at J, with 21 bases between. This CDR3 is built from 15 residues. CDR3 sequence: CATSSGGAASDTQYF. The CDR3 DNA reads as TGTGCCACCAGTAGTGGGGGGGCAGCGTCAGATACGCAGTATTTT.

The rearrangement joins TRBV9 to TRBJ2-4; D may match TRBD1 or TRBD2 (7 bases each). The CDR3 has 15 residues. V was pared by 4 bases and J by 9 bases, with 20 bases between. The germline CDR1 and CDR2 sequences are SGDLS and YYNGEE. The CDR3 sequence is CASSFQGGTAGIQYF. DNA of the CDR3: TGTGCCAGCAGCTTCCAGGGGGGGACAGCGGGCATTCAGTACTTC.

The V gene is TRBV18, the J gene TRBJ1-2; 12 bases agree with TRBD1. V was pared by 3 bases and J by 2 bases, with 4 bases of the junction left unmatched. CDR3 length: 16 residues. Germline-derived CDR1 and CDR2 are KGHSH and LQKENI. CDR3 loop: CASSPGQGAVNYGYTF. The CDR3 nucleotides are TGTGCCAGCTCACCGGGACAGGGGGCGGTGAACTATGGCTACACCTTC.

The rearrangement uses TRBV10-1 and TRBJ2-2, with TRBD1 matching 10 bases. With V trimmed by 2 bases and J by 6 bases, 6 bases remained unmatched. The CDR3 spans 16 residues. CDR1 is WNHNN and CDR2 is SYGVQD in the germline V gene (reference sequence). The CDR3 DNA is TGCGCCAGCAGTGAGGCCAGGGACAGGGGCGCCGGGGAGCTGTTTTTT. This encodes CASSEARDRGAGELFF.

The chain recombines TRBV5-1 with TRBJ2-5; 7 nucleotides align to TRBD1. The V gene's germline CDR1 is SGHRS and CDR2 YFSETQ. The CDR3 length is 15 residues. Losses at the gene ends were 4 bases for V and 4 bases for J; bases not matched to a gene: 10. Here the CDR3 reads CASSRRGQARETQYF. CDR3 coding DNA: TGCGCCAGCAGCCGCAGAGGACAGGCACGAGAGACCCAGTACTTC.

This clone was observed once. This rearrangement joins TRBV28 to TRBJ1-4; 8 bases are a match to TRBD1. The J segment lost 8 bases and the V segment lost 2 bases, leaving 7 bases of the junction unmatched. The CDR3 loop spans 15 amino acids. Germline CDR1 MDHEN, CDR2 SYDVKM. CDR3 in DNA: TGTGCCAGCAGTTTAGGAGGACAGGGCCCCGAAAAACTGTTTTTT. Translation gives CASSLGGQGPEKLFF.

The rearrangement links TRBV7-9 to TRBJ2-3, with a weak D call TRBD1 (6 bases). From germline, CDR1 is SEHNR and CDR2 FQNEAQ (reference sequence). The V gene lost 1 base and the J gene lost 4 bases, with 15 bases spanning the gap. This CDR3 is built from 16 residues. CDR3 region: CASSLGQGTSSDTQYF. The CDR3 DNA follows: TGTGCCAGCAGCTTAGGTCAGGGGACCTCCTCAGATACGCAGTATTTT. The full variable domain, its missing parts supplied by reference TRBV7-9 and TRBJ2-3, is DTGVSQNPRHKITKRGQNVTFRCDPISEHNRLYWYRQTLGQGPEFLTYFQNEAQLEKSRLLSDRFSAERPKGSFSTLEIQRTEQGDSAMYLCASSLGQGTSSDTQYFGPGTRLTVL.

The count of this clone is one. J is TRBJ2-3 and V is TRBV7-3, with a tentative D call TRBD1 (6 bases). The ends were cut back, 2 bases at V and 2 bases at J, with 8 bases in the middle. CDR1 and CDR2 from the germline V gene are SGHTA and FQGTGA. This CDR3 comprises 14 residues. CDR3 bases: TGTGCCAGCAGCTTAGGGGGCCACACAGATACGCAGTATTTT. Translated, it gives CASSLGGHTDTQYF.

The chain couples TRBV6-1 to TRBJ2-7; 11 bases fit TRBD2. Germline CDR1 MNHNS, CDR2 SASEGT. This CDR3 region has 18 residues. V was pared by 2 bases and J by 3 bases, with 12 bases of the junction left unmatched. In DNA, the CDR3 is TGTGCCAGCAGTGAAAAGGGGGATCCGGGACTAGCGGTCTACGAGCAGTACTTC. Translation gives CASSEKGDPGLAVYEQYF.

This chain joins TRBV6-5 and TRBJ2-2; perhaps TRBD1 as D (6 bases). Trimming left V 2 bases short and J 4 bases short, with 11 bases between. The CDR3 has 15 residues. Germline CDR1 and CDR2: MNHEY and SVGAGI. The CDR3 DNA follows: TGTGCCAGCAGTTACGGACAGTCGAGCACCGGGGAGCTGTTTTTT. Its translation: CASSYGQSSTGELFF.

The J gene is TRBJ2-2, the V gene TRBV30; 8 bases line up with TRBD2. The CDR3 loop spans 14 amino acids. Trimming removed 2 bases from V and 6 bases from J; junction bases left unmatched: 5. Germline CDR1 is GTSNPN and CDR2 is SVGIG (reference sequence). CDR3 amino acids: CAWSPAGASGELFF. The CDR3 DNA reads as TGTGCCTGGAGTCCAGCGGGAGCGTCCGGGGAGCTGTTTTTT.

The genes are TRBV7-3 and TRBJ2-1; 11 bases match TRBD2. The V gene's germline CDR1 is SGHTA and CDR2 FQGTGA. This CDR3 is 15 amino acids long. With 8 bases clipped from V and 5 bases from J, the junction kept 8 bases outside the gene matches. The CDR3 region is CASSVLAGGNNEQFF. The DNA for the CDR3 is TGTGCCAGCTCGGTGCTAGCGGGGGGAAACAATGAGCAGTTCTTC.